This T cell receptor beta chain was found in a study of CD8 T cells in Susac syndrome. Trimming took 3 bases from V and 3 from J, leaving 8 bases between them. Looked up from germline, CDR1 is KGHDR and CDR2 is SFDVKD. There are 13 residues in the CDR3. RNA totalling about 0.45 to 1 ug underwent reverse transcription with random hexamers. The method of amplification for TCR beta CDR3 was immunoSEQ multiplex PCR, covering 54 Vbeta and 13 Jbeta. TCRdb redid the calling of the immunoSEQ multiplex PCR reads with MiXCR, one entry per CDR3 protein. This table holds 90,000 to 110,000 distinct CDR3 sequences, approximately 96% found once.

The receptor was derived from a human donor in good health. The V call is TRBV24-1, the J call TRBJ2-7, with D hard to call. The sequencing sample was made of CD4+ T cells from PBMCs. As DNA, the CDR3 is TGTGCCACCAGTGATGCCCCCGGCTACGAGCAGTACTTC. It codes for CATSDAPGYEQYF.